Below, 9 T cell receptor beta chains from the same sample are listed, as sequenced in a study of T cell repertoires in cytomegalovirus infection. MiXCR was run by TCRdb on the reads, yielding one entry per CDR3 protein. Among 250,000 to 350,000 distinct CDR3 sequences, roughly a quarter were seen once, and the ten largest hold about 15%. The sample comprised PBMCs. All receptors derive from a human donor in good health (CMV status not recorded). Some clones in this sample may be carry-over from other donors' samples.

The rearrangement links TRBV9 to TRBJ2-5; TRBD2 aligns across 7 bases. The length of the CDR3 is 16 residues. Germline values: CDR1 SGDLS, CDR2 YYNGEE. V shed 2 bases, J shed 0 bases, and the junction held 7 bases outside the gene matches. CDR3 protein: CASSVNSGTNQETQYF. Here the CDR3 DNA reads TGTGCCAGCAGCGTGAATTCCGGGACTAACCAAGAGACCCAGTACTTC.

This chain links TRBV27 with TRBJ2-2, with no clear D. The V and J ends lost 2 bases and 1 base respectively, with 11 bases between them. This CDR3 contains 16 residues. Germline CDR1 reads MNHEY; CDR2 reads SMNVEV (reference sequence). The CDR3 DNA is TGTGCCAGCAGTTTACGGCCGGGCAGGAACACCGGGGAGCTGTTTTTT. This gives the protein CASSLRPGRNTGELFF.

This clonotype was picked up a small number of times. The chain is built from TRBV10-3 and TRBJ2-7; possibly TRBD2 for D (5 bases). CDR1 and CDR2 (germline): ENHRY, SYGVKD. The length of the CDR3 is 12 residues. Between the trimmed V and J ends, which lost 6 bases and 2 bases, there was a span of 8 bases. The CDR3 sequence is CAISAGTYEQYF. For the CDR3, the DNA is TGTGCCATCAGCGCCGGGACCTACGAGCAGTACTTC.

The chain recombines TRBV11-2 with TRBJ2-7; TRBD2 might be the D (5 bases). This CDR3 comprises 15 residues. V shed 4 bases and J shed 6 bases, with 19 bases lying between them. Germline CDR1 SGHAT, CDR2 FQNNGV. CDR3 DNA: TGTGCCAGCAGCTACCTAGGACTCGACCTCGGCGAGCAGTACTTC. Its protein product is CASSYLGLDLGEQYF.

This clonotype appeared a single time. An end of the junction does not agree with germline; a read error may underlie this. This sequence joins TRBV20-1 and TRBJ2-1; D call uncertain. This CDR3 comprises 11 residues. CDR1 DFQATT and CDR2 SNEGSKA come from the germline V gene (reference sequence). The CDR3 spells CSARGPGPLLF. CDR3 DNA: TGCAGTGCTAGAGGCCCTGGACCCTTACTCTTC.

This clonotype was seen repeatedly, ten times or more. The chain uses TRBV7-9 and TRBJ2-6, with D uncertain. The V end lost 0 bases, the J end lost 0 bases, and 12 bases lay between the germline ends. Germline loops: CDR1 SEHNR, CDR2 FQNEAQ (reference sequence). This CDR3 is 18 amino acids long. The CDR3 nucleotides read TGTGCCAGCAGCTTAGCCCGTGTCGAAAGCTCTGGGGCCAACGTCCTGACTTTC. Translation: CASSLARVESSGANVLTF.

V and J are TRBV18 and TRBJ2-7; possible D gene TRBD1, 6 bases. V was pared by 6 bases and J by 2 bases, with 14 bases between. The CDR3 is 14 residues long. Germline CDR1 reads KGHSH; CDR2 reads LQKENI. CDR3 amino acids: CASSRTEGTYEQYF. The CDR3 DNA reads as TGTGCCAGCTCGCGGACAGAGGGGACCTACGAGCAGTACTTC.

The chain combines TRBV12-3 or TRBV12-4 with TRBJ1-1; D perhaps matches TRBD1 (5 bases). Trimming stripped 5 bases from V and 11 bases from J, with 15 bases between. This CDR3 comprises 12 residues. CDR3 in DNA: TGTGCCAGCAGTGCTGACAGCCGGGAGGCTTTCTTT. Amino acids: CASSADSREAFF.

This clonotype showed up just a few times. V usage is TRBV2 and J usage is TRBJ2-1; D is perhaps TRBD1 (7 bases). The CDR3 loop spans 15 amino acids. V shed 7 bases and J shed 3 bases, with 16 bases lying between them. Germline CDR1 is SNHLY and CDR2 is FYNNEI. CDR3 protein: CASIRGTPIYNEQFF. CDR3 sequence (DNA): TGTGCCAGCATCAGGGGGACTCCTATCTACAATGAGCAGTTCTTC. Looking up the rest from reference TRBV2 and TRBJ2-1 gives the full variable domain: EPEVTQTPSHQVTQMGQEVILRCVPISNHLYFYWYRQILGQKVEFLVSFYNNEISEKSEIFDDQFSVERPDGSNFTLKIRSTKLEDSAMYFCASIRGTPIYNEQFFGPGTRLTVL.